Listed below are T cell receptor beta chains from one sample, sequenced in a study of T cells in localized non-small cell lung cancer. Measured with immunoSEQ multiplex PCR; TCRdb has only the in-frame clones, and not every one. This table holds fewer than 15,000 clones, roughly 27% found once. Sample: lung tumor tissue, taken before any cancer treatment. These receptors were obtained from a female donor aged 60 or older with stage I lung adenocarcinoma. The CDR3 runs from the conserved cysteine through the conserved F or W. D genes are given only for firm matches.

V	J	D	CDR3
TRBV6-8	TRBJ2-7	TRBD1	CASSRQGKYEQYF
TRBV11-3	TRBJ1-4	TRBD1	CASSSPRGGDNEKLFF
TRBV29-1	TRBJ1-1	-	CSVANRADTEAFF
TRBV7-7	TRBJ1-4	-	CASSLSGVGGEKLFF
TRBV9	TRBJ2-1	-	CASSVGQSGGSSRSEQFF
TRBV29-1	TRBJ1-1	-	CSVEVAAIGPEAFF
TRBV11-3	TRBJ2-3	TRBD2	CASSASGGFTDTQYF
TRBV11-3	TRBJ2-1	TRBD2	CASSLKAGGSYNEQFF
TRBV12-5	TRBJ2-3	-	CASEKRGTDTQYF
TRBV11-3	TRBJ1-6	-	CASSSTAAGDSPLHF
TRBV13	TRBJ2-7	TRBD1	CASSFRDRPYEQYF
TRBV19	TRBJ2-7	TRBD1	CASSHSQGALGRQYF